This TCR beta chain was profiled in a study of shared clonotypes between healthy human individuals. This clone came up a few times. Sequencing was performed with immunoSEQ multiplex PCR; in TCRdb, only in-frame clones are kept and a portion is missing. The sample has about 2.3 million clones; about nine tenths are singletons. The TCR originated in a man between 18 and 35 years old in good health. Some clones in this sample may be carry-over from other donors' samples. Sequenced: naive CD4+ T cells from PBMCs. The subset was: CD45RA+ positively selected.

The CDR3 loop reads CASSTRAEAFF. CDR3 in DNA: TGTGCCAGCTCAACACGGGCTGAAGCTTTCTTT. The chain is built from TRBV28 and TRBJ1-1; D gene ambiguous. The CDR3 length is 11 residues. Per germline, CDR1 MDHEN and CDR2 SYDVKM. Trimming pared 8 bases from V and 6 bases from J, leaving 10 bases between.